These T cell receptor beta chains were read from a single sample in a study of T-cell memory formation after mild COVID-19. TCRdb reprocessed the 5' RACE reads via MiXCR and lists one record per CDR3 protein. The top ten clones hold roughly 1.9% of a sample with 140,000 or so distinct CDR3 sequences, 6% to 7% of them seen once. The sample comprised PBMCs or a T cell subset sorted from them (not recorded which). These receptors were obtained from an adult woman who had mild COVID-19 (a few samples of this study predate the infection). Cell type and time point are not known. The conserved cysteine and the conserved F or W are not part of the CDR3 here. Clone sizes are given selectively: once, few, many, or a class where the clone is expanded.

TRBV7-9	many	TRBJ1-6	ASSRRNDSPLH
TRBV10-3	many	TRBJ2-1	AISDARYNEQF
TRBV12-3/TRBV12-4	few	TRBJ2-3	ASILSGTSTQY
TRBV12-3/TRBV12-4	many	TRBJ2-3	ASSLMSGTDTQY
TRBV4-2	.	TRBJ2-1	ASSQGRDGLYNEQF
TRBV29-1	many	TRBJ1-4	SVEEGGKAEKLF
TRBV6-2/TRBV6-3	many	TRBJ2-6	ASSLLAGVPGANVLT
TRBV24-1	.	TRBJ2-1	ATSDRGTSGRNEQF
TRBV20-1	few	TRBJ2-7	SARTGTSSYEQY
TRBV29-1	many	TRBJ2-1	SVTGPSNNEQF
TRBV10-3	many	TRBJ2-7	AISGGPSYEQY
TRBV12-5	few	TRBJ1-1	ASGLVSGGLNTEAF
TRBV12-3/TRBV12-4	.	TRBJ1-5	ASSFPGVSPQH
TRBV7-9	few	TRBJ2-5	ASSLQLAGETQY
TRBV6-2/TRBV6-3	few	TRBJ2-1	ASRAGGYNEQF
TRBV20-1	many	TRBJ2-1	SASGRRPNEQF
TRBV5-6	.	TRBJ2-7	ASSKQGAYEQY
TRBV7-9	few	TRBJ2-3	ASSLETGWSGTQY